This passage covers 14 T cell receptor beta chains from one sample sequenced in a study of T cell responses to AZD1222 COVID-19 vaccine. TCRdb's copy holds only in-frame clones and misses some; the assay was immunoSEQ multiplex PCR. The sample has tens of thousands of clones, approximately 85% seen once. Sequences were derived from peripheral blood, sampled on day 0 of MenACWY control vaccination. The receptors originated from an adult in good health.

This clone has more than one count but fewer than ten. The chain is built from TRBV4-3 and TRBJ2-3; the D is unclear. Germline CDR1 reads LGHNA; CDR2 reads YSLEER. The CDR3 covers 20 residues. The V end lost 1 base, the J end lost 6 bases, and 29 bases lay between the germline ends. DNA for the CDR3: TGCGCCAGCAGCCAAGGTGGCGGCCGAATGAGTCTTACCTCAGGCGATACGCAGTATTTT. It translates to CASSQGGGRMSLTSGDTQYF.

This clone was detected only a few times. Here the CDR3 DNA reads TGTGCCAGCAGCTTAGTCCCGACAGTAGGCGAGCAGTACTTC. Amino acids: CASSLVPTVGEQYF. The chain is built from TRBV7-2 and TRBJ2-7; TRBD1 is a possible D gene (5 bases). The CDR3 totals 14 residues. The germline V gene has CDR1 SGHTA and CDR2 FQGNSA. The V and J ends lost 1 base and 6 bases respectively, with 13 bases between them.

The chain uses TRBV24-1 and TRBJ2-2; 9 bases match TRBD1. The trim removed 3 bases at V and 8 bases at J, leaving 3 bases unmatched. Germline loops: CDR1 KGHDR, CDR2 SFDVKD. The CDR3 sequence is 14 residues long. The CDR3 here is CATSDVQGAGELFF. CDR3 nucleotide sequence: TGTGCCACCAGTGATGTACAGGGGGCGGGGGAGCTGTTTTTT.

The rearrangement uses TRBV6-5 and TRBJ2-2; 8 nucleotides line up with TRBD1. The germline gives CDR1 MNHEY, CDR2 SVGAGI. With V trimmed by 5 bases and J by 8 bases, 7 bases remained unmatched. The CDR3 is 14 amino acids. The CDR3 is CASSLAGGLGELFF. The CDR3 nucleotides are TGTGCCAGCAGTCTCGCAGGGGGCCTTGGGGAGCTGTTTTTT.

This chain uses TRBV6-4 with TRBJ2-3, with TRBD1 matching over 8 bases. V gave up 6 bases and J gave up 0 bases; unmatched junction bases: 5. Germline values: CDR1 MRHNA, CDR2 SNTAGT. CDR3 length: 15 amino acids. The CDR3: CASRGTGASTDTQYF. DNA for the CDR3: TGTGCCAGCAGAGGGACAGGAGCGAGCACAGATACGCAGTATTTT.

The chain combines TRBV10-2 with TRBJ1-6; TRBD1 matches at 8 bases. Germline CDR1 and CDR2: WSHSY and SAAADI. The CDR3 contains 13 residues. V shed 8 bases and J 13 bases; nucleotides not matched to a gene: 10. CDR3 sequence reads: CASGGQDLSPLHF. CDR3 bases: TGCGCCAGCGGGGGACAGGATCTCTCCCCCCTCCACTTT.

The chain joins TRBV10-3 to TRBJ1-2, with 8 bases that match TRBD1. Trimming cost V 6 bases and J 8 bases; bases outside gene matches: 8. Germline CDR1 reads ENHRY; CDR2 reads SYGVKD. The CDR3 spans 13 residues. The CDR3 DNA reads TGTGCCATCAGCCCGGACAGGGACGAGGGCTACACCTTC. As protein: CAISPDRDEGYTF.

The chain employs TRBV6-4 and TRBJ2-1; TRBD2 matches 14 bases. The germline V gene encodes CDR1 MRHNA and CDR2 SNTAGT. The V and J ends lost 8 bases and 7 bases, in that order; junction bases with no gene match: 13. The CDR3 covers 17 residues. The CDR3 protein is CASARLAGGPAGNEQFF. In nucleotides, the CDR3 is TGTGCCAGCGCCCGACTAGCGGGAGGGCCGGCGGGAAATGAGCAGTTCTTC.

The chain carries TRBV28 and TRBJ2-7, with D maybe TRBD2 (5 bases). The V and J ends lost 8 bases and 1 base respectively, with 15 bases between them. The CDR3 covers 14 residues. Germline CDR1 is MDHEN and CDR2 is SYDVKM. Written as DNA, the CDR3 is TGTGCCAGCGGGCTCCGTTCGGGGTCCTACGAGCAGTACTTC. As protein: CASGLRSGSYEQYF.

V gene TRBV6-2 or TRBV6-3 combines with J gene TRBJ2-3; TRBD1 matches 11 bases. Germline CDR1 reads MNHEY; CDR2 reads SVGEGT. The CDR3 has 16 amino acids. Trimming cost V 2 bases and J 5 bases; bases outside gene matches: 6. The CDR3 bases are TGTGCCAGCAGTTACGGACAGGGGGCGCGGAGAGATACGCAGTATTTT. Amino acids: CASSYGQGARRDTQYF.

The gene calls are TRBV24-1 and TRBJ2-2; D is ambiguous. The germline V gene encodes CDR1 KGHDR and CDR2 SFDVKD. V was trimmed by 6 bases and J by 4 bases, leaving 5 bases between them. The CDR3 runs 12 residues. CDR3 coding DNA: TGTGCCACCAGTTTTACCACCGGGGAGCTGTTTTTT. Residues: CATSFTTGELFF.

CDR3 residues: CASSKTSGRFDNEQFF. CDR3 nucleotides: TGTGCCAGCAGCAAGACTAGCGGGAGATTCGACAATGAGCAGTTCTTC. The chain couples TRBV21-1 to TRBJ2-1; TRBD2 is the table's D call and was not checked against the DNA. TRBV21-1 is a documented pseudogene. The CDR3 runs to 16 residues.

This chain links TRBV19 with TRBJ2-5; 7 bases fit TRBD2. This CDR3 contains 14 residues. V was clipped by 3 bases and J by 4 bases; unmatched bases: 5. Germline V gene lookup returns CDR1 LNHDA and CDR2 SQIVND (reference sequence). CDR3 protein: CASSMGGGPETQYF. The CDR3 DNA sequence: TGTGCCAGTAGTATGGGCGGGGGTCCAGAGACCCAGTACTTC.

The rearrangement joins TRBV4-2 to TRBJ2-6; tentatively, D is TRBD1 (5 bases). The germline gives CDR1 LGHNA, CDR2 YNFKEQ. The CDR3 spans 18 residues. Trimming removed 0 bases from V and 2 bases from J, with 14 bases in between. DNA of the CDR3: TGTGCCAGCAGCCAAGATGGTGGGGCAGCTGCTGGGGCCAACGTCCTGACTTTC. Encoded protein: CASSQDGGAAAGANVLTF.